This T cell receptor beta chain is drawn from a study of OX40 agonist ivuxolimab in advanced cancers. CDR3 length: 16 amino acids. CDR1 and CDR2 (germline): LGHNA, YSLEER. Trimming pared 0 bases from V and 4 bases from J, leaving 15 bases between. Assay used: immunoSEQ multiplex PCR; TCRdb lists only in-frame clones, some missing. The sample lists 94,000 or so clones; about 80% were seen once. The material sequenced was CD4+ or CD8+ T cells sorted from blood, taken in a trial of the OX40 agonist ivuxolimab. The rearrangement uses TRBV4-3 and TRBJ1-2, with D maybe TRBD1 (6 bases). This TCR came from an adult with an advanced solid tumor such as melanoma, head and neck, liver or kidney cancer. Here the CDR3 reads CASSQENRPGVYGYTF. In nucleotides, the CDR3 is TGCGCCAGCAGCCAAGAAAATAGGCCAGGGGTCTATGGCTACACCTTC.